The 25 T cell receptor beta chains in this list originate from one sample, sequenced in a study of cytomegalovirus exposure and HLA in healthy donors. The repertoire was sequenced with immunoSEQ multiplex PCR; TCRdb's copy has only in-frame clones and lacks some. This table holds roughly 150,000 clones, about 95% found once. What was sequenced was PBMCs. The receptors shown here come from a young man in good health and CMV-seropositive.

This chain uses TRBV30 with TRBJ1-2; unclear D gene. The germline V gene encodes CDR1 GTSNPN and CDR2 SVGIG (reference sequence). The CDR3 has 13 amino acids. V dropped 4 bases and J dropped 1 base, with 10 bases sitting between them. The CDR3: CAWNDGSNYGYTF. The CDR3 nucleotides read TGTGCCTGGAACGACGGGAGTAACTATGGCTACACCTTC.

The rearrangement uses TRBV5-4 and TRBJ2-4; D is unresolved. With 1 base removed from V and 1 base from J, the gap between germline ends came to 9 bases. Germline V gene data show CDR1 as SGHNT and CDR2 as YYREEE (reference sequence). The CDR3 length is 15 residues. CDR3 amino acids: CASSLFSEAKNIQYF. The CDR3 coding sequence is TGTGCCAGCAGCTTGTTCTCGGAGGCCAAAAACATTCAGTACTTC.

The chain links TRBV11-2 to TRBJ2-5; TRBD1 matches at 9 bases. CDR3 length: 17 amino acids. Trimming took 4 bases from V and 1 from J; bases not matched to a gene: 10. The germline CDR1 and CDR2 sequences are SGHAT and FQNNGV. The chain's CDR3 is CASSSDRGGWGQETQYF. DNA of the CDR3: TGTGCCAGCAGCTCGGACAGGGGAGGTTGGGGCCAAGAGACCCAGTACTTC. Full variable domain (remainder filled in from reference TRBV11-2 and TRBJ2-5): EAGVAQSPRYKIIEKRQSVAFWCNPISGHATLYWYQQILGQGPKLLIQFQNNGVVDDSQLPKDRFSAERLKGVDSTLKIQPAKLEDSAVYLCASSSDRGGWGQETQYFGPGTRLLVL.

The chain couples TRBV5-1 to TRBJ2-1; TRBD1 matches 7 bases. The CDR3 length is 14 residues. V was clipped by 6 bases and J by 2 bases; unmatched bases: 5. Germline V lookup: CDR1 SGHRS, CDR2 YFSETQ. DNA for the CDR3: TGCGCCAGCAACTTTGGACAGGCCTACAATGAGCAGTTCTTC. It is translated as CASNFGQAYNEQFF.

This clone came up a few times. V and J are TRBV27 and TRBJ1-1; the D gene is possibly TRBD1 (6 bases). Germline V gives CDR1 MNHEY, CDR2 SMNVEV (reference sequence). The CDR3 extends over 11 amino acids. V lost 7 bases and J lost 9, with 12 bases in between. The CDR3 bases are TGTGCCAGCACTGGGGGGGGCCAAGCTTTCTTT. This encodes CASTGGGQAFF.

The chain joins TRBV7-9 to TRBJ2-2; 7 positions match TRBD1. Germline CDR1 and CDR2: SEHNR and FQNEAQ (reference sequence). This CDR3 is built from 15 residues. V dropped 4 bases and J dropped 7; count of bases not matched to a gene: 9. CDR3 loop: CASSYPGQISGELFF. The CDR3 DNA reads TGTGCCAGCAGCTATCCGGGACAGATAAGCGGGGAGCTGTTTTTT.

J is TRBJ1-1 and V is TRBV5-1, with 8 bases matching TRBD1. Germline V gene data show CDR1 as SGHRS and CDR2 as YFSETQ. J lost 0 bases, V lost 4 bases, and 8 bases had no gene match. CDR3 length equals 16 residues. DNA for the CDR3: TGCGCCAGCAGCCGAGGGGGACAGGTTATGAACACTGAAGCTTTCTTT. It translates to CASSRGGQVMNTEAFF.

The rearrangement links TRBV14 to TRBJ2-7; D gene ambiguous. V was cut by 0 bases and J by 1 base, with 4 bases left in between. CDR1 SGHDN and CDR2 FVKESK come from the germline V gene. The CDR3 consists of 13 residues. CDR3 bases: TGTGCCAGCAGCCAAGAACGGTCCTACGAGCAGTACTTC. Its protein product is CASSQERSYEQYF.

The chain joins TRBV7-2 to TRBJ1-2; 8 bases fit TRBD1. The junction had 8 bases not matched to a gene; V was cut back by 1 base and J by 4 bases. Germline assignment: CDR1 SGHTA and CDR2 FQGNSA. The CDR3 sequence is 16 residues long. CDR3 in amino acids: CASSLETDRAVYGYTF. The CDR3 DNA reads as TGTGCCAGCAGCTTAGAGACGGACAGGGCCGTCTATGGCTACACCTTC.

The chain carries TRBV9 and TRBJ1-3; a possible D gene is TRBD1 (6 bases). Germline values: CDR1 SGDLS, CDR2 YYNGEE. V lost 3 bases, J lost 1 base, and 14 bases lay in between. The CDR3 is made up of 16 amino acids. The CDR3 loop is CASSAHRGGSGNTIYF. The CDR3 nucleotides read TGTGCCAGCAGCGCCCATAGAGGGGGTTCTGGAAACACCATATATTTT.

The DNA of the CDR3 is TGTGCCAGCAGTGCTATAGGGACAGGGCCAGGCTATGGCTACACCTTC. As protein: CASSAIGTGPGYGYTF. The chain employs TRBV25-1 and TRBJ1-2; the match to TRBD1 covers 9 bases. Germline lookup yields CDR1 MGHDK and CDR2 SYGVNS. The length of the CDR3 is 16 residues. V lost 4 bases, J lost 4 bases, and 10 bases stayed unmatched.

The count of this clone is one. Germline is not matched at one junction end, which may reflect a read error. This chain uses TRBV7-7 with TRBJ2-7; D call uncertain. Germline lookup yields CDR1 SSHAT and CDR2 FNYEAQ (reference sequence). This CDR3 region has 15 residues. The CDR3: CASSHPVPVYYEQYF. The CDR3 nucleotides are TGTGCTAGCAGCCACCCAGTGCCCGTTTACTACGAGCAGTACTTC.

This rearrangement joins TRBV28 to TRBJ2-7; tentatively, D is TRBD2 (7 bases). The V end lost 5 bases, the J end lost 4 bases, and 21 bases lay between the germline ends. The germline CDR1 and CDR2 sequences are MDHEN and SYDVKM. The CDR3 consists of 16 residues. CDR3 sequence: CASSLNAGAGSYEQYF. In nucleotides, the CDR3 is TGTGCCAGCAGTCTGAATGCGGGGGCAGGAAGTTACGAGCAGTACTTC.

J is TRBJ1-1 and V is TRBV28; D remains unclear. The ends were cut back, 5 bases at V and 0 bases at J, with 7 bases in the middle. The CDR3 runs to 13 residues. Germline values: CDR1 MDHEN, CDR2 SYDVKM. The CDR3 loop reads CASSGSMNTEAFF. The CDR3 DNA follows: TGTGCCAGCAGTGGCTCAATGAACACTGAAGCTTTCTTT.

On this clone: The junction departs from the called germline gene at one end, perhaps through a read error. The chain carries TRBV11-2 and TRBJ2-7; TRBD2 is a possible D gene (6 bases). This CDR3 region has 14 residues. Per the germline V gene, CDR1 is SGHAT and CDR2 is FQNNGV. The CDR3 DNA sequence: TGTGCCAGCACCTTATCACGGGGGACCTACGAGCAGTACTTC. This gives the protein CASTLSRGTYEQYF. Supplemented by reference TRBV11-2 and TRBJ2-7, the full variable domain reads EAGVAQSPRYKIIEKRQSVAFWCNPISGHATLYWYQQILGQGPKLLIQFQNNGVVDDSQLPKDRFSAERLKGVDSTLKIQPAKLEDSAVYLCASTLSRGTYEQYFGPGTRLTVT.

The chain carries TRBV2 and TRBJ2-5, with D unresolved. V lost 7 bases, J lost 6 bases, and 12 bases lay in between. Germline values: CDR1 SNHLY, CDR2 FYNNEI. The CDR3 runs 12 residues. As DNA, the CDR3 is TGTGCCAGCAATTTGTCGAGTAAGACCCAGTACTTC. Translation gives CASNLSSKTQYF.

The chain links TRBV6-5 to TRBJ2-7; 7 positions agree with TRBD2. Germline CDR1 is MNHEY and CDR2 is SVGAGI. The CDR3 contains 14 residues. The trim removed 4 bases at V and 2 bases at J, leaving 5 bases unmatched. CDR3 sequence: CASSLGSGAYEQYF. The DNA of the CDR3 is TGTGCCAGCAGTTTGGGAAGCGGGGCCTACGAGCAGTACTTC.

The genes are TRBV30 and TRBJ2-7; weak D call: TRBD1 (6 bases). The V and J ends lost 3 bases and 3 bases respectively, with 12 bases between them. From germline, CDR1 is GTSNPN and CDR2 SVGIG (reference sequence). This CDR3 has 13 amino acids. This chain's CDR3 is CAWRQGSDYEQYF. As DNA, the CDR3 is TGTGCCTGGAGGCAGGGGTCGGACTACGAGCAGTACTTC.

This clone was counted a few times. The chain carries TRBV5-8 and TRBJ2-1; 10 positions agree with TRBD2. The CDR3 loop spans 15 amino acids. The germline V gene has CDR1 SGHTS and CDR2 YDEGEE. Unmatched junction bases numbered 5, after V lost 3 bases and J lost 5 bases. The chain's CDR3 is CASSYGLAEHNEQFF. The CDR3 DNA reads TGTGCCAGCAGCTACGGACTAGCGGAGCACAATGAGCAGTTCTTC. Full variable domain (rest looked up from reference TRBV5-8 and TRBJ2-1): EAGVTQSPTHLIKTRGQQATLRCSPISGHTSVYWYQQALGLGLQFLLWYDEGEERNRGNFPPRFSGRQFPNYSSELNVNALELEDSALYLCASSYGLAEHNEQFFGPGTRLTVL.

For this clone: This same CDR3 is encoded by further DNA sequences in the sample. The V and J genes are TRBV10-3 and TRBJ2-7; perhaps TRBD2 as D (5 bases). The germline gives CDR1 ENHRY, CDR2 SYGVKD. Trimming left V 4 bases short and J 6 bases short, with 10 bases between. CDR3 size: 12 residues. As DNA, the CDR3 is TGTGCCATCAGTGGGGTAGGAGGCGAGCAGTACTTC. It yields the protein CAISGVGGEQYF.

This rearrangement joins TRBV2 to TRBJ2-3, with 7 bases lining up with TRBD2. CDR1 is SNHLY, CDR2 FYNNEI, per germline. Trimming at V came to 2 bases and at J to 3 bases, leaving 2 bases not matched to a gene. This CDR3 has 14 residues. CDR3 amino acids: CASSELAATDTQYF. The DNA for the CDR3 is TGTGCCAGCAGTGAACTAGCGGCGACAGATACGCAGTATTTT.

On this clone itself: The same CDR3 can be traced to other DNA sequences in this sample. The chain uses TRBV5-1 and TRBJ1-1; the D gene is possibly TRBD1 (5 bases). The CDR3 runs 13 residues. The V end lost 1 base, the J end lost 1 base, and 5 bases lay between the germline ends. Germline values: CDR1 SGHRS, CDR2 YFSETQ. CDR3 in amino acids: CASSLQGNTEAFF. DNA for the CDR3: TGCGCCAGCAGCTTGCAGGGGAACACTGAAGCTTTCTTT.

V gene TRBV6-1 combines with J gene TRBJ1-2; 7 bases are shared with TRBD1. The V gene's germline CDR1 is MNHNS and CDR2 SASEGT. The CDR3 length is 14 residues. The V and J ends lost 5 bases and 4 bases, in that order; junction bases with no gene match: 7. The CDR3 sequence is CASSIPGTAYGYTF. CDR3 DNA sequence: TGTGCCAGCAGTATACCCGGGACAGCCTATGGCTACACCTTC.

The CDR3 region has the DNA TGTGCCAGCAGCTTTCGCGAGGGTAACACTGAAGCTTTCTTT. The encoded protein is CASSFREGNTEAFF. The chain couples TRBV7-9 to TRBJ1-1, with D unresolved. Trimming removed 3 bases at V and 2 bases at J, with 10 bases between. CDR1 is SEHNR and CDR2 is FQNEAQ in the germline V gene (reference sequence). The CDR3 loop spans 14 amino acids. The whole variable domain, filled in from reference TRBV7-9 and TRBJ1-1, reads DTGVSQNPRHKITKRGQNVTFRCDPISEHNRLYWYRQTLGQGPEFLTYFQNEAQLEKSRLLSDRFSAERPKGSFSTLEIQRTEQGDSAMYLCASSFREGNTEAFFGQGTRLTVV.

This clone came up once. The chain joins TRBV4-2 to TRBJ2-2, with 8 bases that match TRBD2. The J segment lost 4 bases and the V segment lost 6 bases, leaving 7 bases of the junction unmatched. The CDR3 has 15 residues. Looked up from germline, CDR1 is LGHNA and CDR2 is YNFKEQ. The CDR3 spells CASSSGTRSTGELFF. The CDR3 nucleotides read TGTGCCAGCAGTTCCGGGACTAGGAGCACCGGGGAGCTGTTTTTT.